Below, one T cell receptor beta chain is given with its context. No antigen is known for it. The treatment is: approximately 9-day PBMC culture with coronavirus spike peptide pools or control peptides (ViraFEST assay). TCRs were sequenced by ViraFEST after antigen-specific T cells had been expanded with peptide pools. V was shortened by 0 bases and J by 7 bases, with 9 bases between the two germline ends. Germline CDR1 GTSNPN, CDR2 SVGIG (reference sequence). The CDR3 has 12 residues. These data are taken from a study of vaccination and CD4 T cells after COVID-19. The wider study: Post-COVID draws followed diagnosis by a median about 100 days (range 35 to 161).

Sequencing of DNA taken from cultured CD4+ T cells relied on the Oncomine TCR Beta short-read assay. TCRdb re-called the PCR reads through MiXCR, storing one row per CDR3 protein. The data hold about 25,000 distinct CDR3 sequences, with around 66% observed a single time. The sample in question was CD4+ T cells from blood, cultured in vitro, obtained after SARS-CoV-2 vaccination. V and J are TRBV30 and TRBJ1-1, with D possibly matching TRBD1 (5 bases). The sequence came from a human donor who received a COVID-19 vaccine. The CDR3 spells CAWSVTGREAFF. As DNA, the CDR3 is TGTGCCTGGAGTGTAACAGGACGTGAAGCTTTCTTT.